The 27 T cell receptor beta chains below all came from one sample that was sequenced in a study of blood T cell repertoires in COVID-19. Clones were read by immunoSEQ multiplex PCR, and TCRdb kept only the in-frame ones, dropping some. Among 190,000 or so clones listed, 87% were seen once. Sequenced sample: peripheral blood. All receptors derive from a man aged 40-50 years with active or convalescent COVID-19.

This rearrangement joins TRBV7-2 to TRBJ1-1; no clear D. Trimming stripped 1 base from V and 2 bases from J, with 8 bases between. There are 14 residues in the CDR3. Germline V lookup: CDR1 SGHTA, CDR2 FQGNSA. CDR3 residues: CASSLVGDNTEAFF. The DNA of the CDR3 is TGTGCCAGCAGCTTAGTTGGAGACAACACTGAAGCTTTCTTT. Full variable domain (outside the CDR3, taken from reference TRBV7-2 and TRBJ1-1): GAGVSQSPSNKVTEKGKDVELRCDPISGHTALYWYRQSLGQGLEFLIYFQGNSAPDKSGLPSDRFSAERTGGSVSTLTIQRTQQEDSAVYLCASSLVGDNTEAFFGQGTRLTVV.

This clone was recorded only once. The chain has TRBV6-2 or TRBV6-3 and TRBJ1-2; D not certain. The CDR3 length is 14 residues. Trimming left V 6 bases short and J 7 bases short, with 18 bases between. Germline V gene sequence: CDR1 MNHEY, CDR2 SVGEGT. CDR3 protein: CASSEPLLDGGYTF. CDR3 coding DNA: TGTGCCAGCAGCGAGCCTCTCCTAGACGGTGGCTACACCTTC.

This chain uses TRBV28 with TRBJ2-7; no clear D gene. The V gene's germline CDR1 is MDHEN and CDR2 SYDVKM. Trimming cost V 7 bases and J 4 bases, with 17 bases left between them. This CDR3 comprises 14 residues. The CDR3 DNA reads TGTGCCAGCATCACACAGAGACCCCGGTACGAGCAGTACTTC. It specifies CASITQRPRYEQYF. The full variable domain, in which reference TRBV28 and TRBJ2-7 provide the parts outside the CDR3, is DVKVTQSSRYLVKRTGEKVFLECVQDMDHENMFWYRQDPGLGLRLIYFSYDVKMKEKGDIPEGYSVSREKKERFSLILESASTNQTSMYLCASITQRPRYEQYFGPGTRLTVT.

The V and J genes are TRBV14 and TRBJ1-6; perhaps TRBD1 as D (5 bases). The V and J ends lost 3 bases and 5 bases respectively, with 8 bases between them. Per the germline V gene, CDR1 is SGHDN and CDR2 is FVKESK. This CDR3 is 14 amino acids long. The CDR3 coding sequence is TGTGCCAGCAGCCACGTGACAGATAATTCACCCCTCCACTTT. Protein sequence: CASSHVTDNSPLHF.

This clone has at least ten counts. This rearrangement joins TRBV30 to TRBJ2-7; 7 bases agree with TRBD1. J was trimmed by 2 bases and V by 5 bases; bases with no gene match: 6. CDR1 is GTSNPN, CDR2 SVGIG, per germline (reference sequence). The CDR3 consists of 13 residues. The CDR3, as DNA: TGTGCCTGGGAGAGACAGGGTGCCTACGAGCAGTACTTC. This codes for CAWERQGAYEQYF.

This clone has just a few counts. The genes are TRBV18 and TRBJ1-1; maybe TRBD1 (6 bases). CDR3 length: 13 residues. The germline V gene encodes CDR1 KGHSH and CDR2 LQKENI. Trimming took 0 bases from V and 12 from J, leaving 14 bases between them. CDR3 nucleotide sequence: TGTGCCAGCTCACCACCCGCAGGGGATGGGTCTTTCTTT. Translating gives CASSPPAGDGSFF.

J is TRBJ2-5 and V is TRBV18; TRBD1 is a possible D gene (6 bases). The CDR3 is 15 amino acids. Germline V lookup: CDR1 KGHSH, CDR2 LQKENI. Between the trimmed V and J ends, which lost 3 bases and 1 base, there was a span of 12 bases. CDR3 in amino acids: CASSPFGQRQETQYF. CDR3 coding DNA: TGTGCCAGCTCACCGTTTGGACAGCGCCAAGAGACCCAGTACTTC.

The chain joins TRBV27 to TRBJ2-1, with TRBD1 matching 7 bases. The CDR3 length is 12 residues. V lost 5 bases, J lost 6 bases, and 1 base stayed unmatched. In germline, CDR1 is MNHEY, CDR2 SMNVEV (reference sequence). The CDR3 spells CASSGDSNEQFF. The CDR3 nucleotides read TGTGCCAGCAGTGGGGACAGCAATGAGCAGTTCTTC.

The rearrangement joins TRBV7-6 to TRBJ1-6, with D unresolved. V lost 1 base, J lost 0 bases, and 10 bases lay in between. From germline, CDR1 is SGHVS and CDR2 FNYEAQ. The CDR3 loop spans 17 amino acids. CDR3 coding DNA: TGTGCCAGCAGCTTAGACAGCGGACTCTCCTATAATTCACCCCTCCACTTT. Its translation is CASSLDSGLSYNSPLHF. Looking up the rest from reference TRBV7-6 and TRBJ1-6 gives the full variable domain: GAGVSQSPRYKVTKRGQDVALRCDPISGHVSLYWYRQALGQGPEFLTYFNYEAQQDKSGLPNDRFSAERPEGSISTLTIQRTEQRDSAMYRCASSLDSGLSYNSPLHFGNGTRLTVT.

V gene TRBV30 combines with J gene TRBJ1-2, with a weak D call TRBD1 (5 bases). Looked up from germline, CDR1 is GTSNPN and CDR2 is SVGIG (reference sequence). The CDR3 totals 11 residues. Deletions cut 2 bases from V and 5 bases from J, with 6 bases between. For the CDR3, the DNA is TGTGCCTGGAGTCAGGGTTATGGCTACACCTTC. It codes for CAWSQGYGYTF.

This clone was observed a handful of times. This chain joins TRBV30 and TRBJ1-1; 9 bases line up with TRBD1. Trimming cost V 3 bases and J 1 base; bases outside gene matches: 15. CDR1 GTSNPN and CDR2 SVGIG come from the germline V gene (reference sequence). The CDR3 has 18 amino acids. Here the CDR3 reads CAWRSGDRVRGWNTEAFF. CDR3 in DNA: TGTGCCTGGAGATCCGGGGACAGGGTCCGGGGCTGGAACACTGAAGCTTTCTTT.

The chain couples TRBV5-5 to TRBJ2-1, with 8 bases that match TRBD2. The CDR3 has 16 amino acids. From germline, CDR1 is SGHKS and CDR2 YYEKEE (reference sequence). J lost 6 bases, V lost 4 bases, and 12 bases had no gene match. CDR3 in amino acids: CASSPLAGGPLNEQFF. The DNA for the CDR3 is TGTGCCAGCAGCCCACTGGCGGGGGGACCTCTCAATGAGCAGTTCTTC.

The chain has TRBV5-1 and TRBJ1-1; TRBD1 matches 9 bases. V lost 3 bases to trimming and J lost 4 bases; unmatched junction nucleotides: 4. Germline CDR1 reads SGHRS; CDR2 reads YFSETQ. This CDR3 is 14 amino acids long. This CDR3 is CASSWGQGSTEAFF. The CDR3 DNA follows: TGCGCCAGCAGCTGGGGACAGGGAAGCACTGAAGCTTTCTTT.

V is TRBV3-1 (or the pseudogene TRBV3-2) and J is TRBJ2-1, with 8 bases identical to TRBD2. V lost 4 bases and J lost 6; bases outside the gene matches: 11. CDR3 length: 16 amino acids. CDR1 is LGHDT, CDR2 YNNKEL, per germline (reference sequence). For the CDR3, the DNA is TGTGCCAGCAGCCCCCACGGGGGGGGATTAAGCAATGAGCAGTTCTTC. This codes for CASSPHGGGLSNEQFF.

This rearrangement joins TRBV2 to TRBJ2-7, with 10 nucleotides matching TRBD1. There are 14 residues in the CDR3. Germline V gene lookup returns CDR1 SNHLY and CDR2 FYNNEI. The V segment lost 8 bases and the J segment 2 bases; nucleotides outside the gene matches: 6. In DNA, the CDR3 is TGTGCCAGCCACCGGGACAGGGGTCCCTACGAGCAGTACTTC. As protein: CASHRDRGPYEQYF.

This chain links TRBV16 with TRBJ1-6; TRBD1 aligns across 7 bases. There are 14 residues in the CDR3. CDR1 and CDR2 from the germline V gene are KGHSY and FQNENV. The trim removed 3 bases at V and 9 bases at J, leaving 5 bases unmatched. The CDR3 spells CASSQGNRGSPLHF. As DNA, the CDR3 is TGTGCCAGCAGCCAGGGAAACAGGGGTTCACCCCTCCACTTT.

V usage is TRBV5-1 and J usage is TRBJ2-2; D uncertain. The V gene lost 4 bases and the J gene lost 0 bases, with 13 bases spanning the gap. Germline CDR1 and CDR2: SGHRS and YFSETQ. The CDR3 contains 16 residues. CDR3 residues: CASSAVTIANTGELFF. The CDR3 DNA follows: TGCGCCAGCAGCGCGGTCACTATAGCGAACACCGGGGAGCTGTTTTTT.

The chain uses TRBV7-9 and TRBJ2-5, with D perhaps matching TRBD2 (5 bases). The CDR3 consists of 14 residues. V was cut by 10 bases and J by 1 base, with 16 bases left in between. In germline, CDR1 is SEHNR, CDR2 FQNEAQ (reference sequence). CDR3 nucleotide sequence: TGTGCCACCCGCTCACTCGGGGTCCAAGAGACCCAGTACTTC. Residues: CATRSLGVQETQYF.

The chain combines TRBV7-9 with TRBJ1-2, with 7 bases identical to TRBD1. The CDR3 has 14 residues. Germline assignment: CDR1 SEHNR and CDR2 FQNEAQ (reference sequence). The V gene end was trimmed by 2 bases and the J gene end by 6 bases; junction bases not matched to a gene: 6. Here the CDR3 reads CASSLSGQADGYTF. The DNA of the CDR3 is TGTGCCAGCAGCTTATCAGGACAGGCTGATGGCTACACCTTC.

V usage is TRBV5-1 and J usage is TRBJ1-1; possible D gene TRBD1, 5 bases. Per the germline V gene, CDR1 is SGHRS and CDR2 is YFSETQ. The CDR3 length is 14 residues. The germline V and J ends were trimmed by 0 bases and 5 bases, with 11 bases remaining between them. This chain's CDR3 is CASSLEGGVTEAFF. DNA for the CDR3: TGCGCCAGCAGCTTGGAGGGAGGGGTGACTGAAGCTTTCTTT.

The chain carries TRBV7-9 and TRBJ1-4; the D gene is possibly TRBD1 (6 bases). Germline-derived CDR1 and CDR2 are SEHNR and FQNEAQ (reference sequence). The V end was cut by 5 bases, the J end by 8 bases, with 15 bases between. The CDR3 spans 14 residues. The CDR3 is CASSRDTQGEKLFF. CDR3 bases: TGTGCCAGCAGCCGTGATACTCAGGGGGAAAAACTGTTTTTT. Combining the CDR3 with reference TRBV7-9 and TRBJ1-4 gives the whole variable domain DTGVSQNPRHKITKRGQNVTFRCDPISEHNRLYWYRQTLGQGPEFLTYFQNEAQLEKSRLLSDRFSAERPKGSFSTLEIQRTEQGDSAMYLCASSRDTQGEKLFFGSGTQLSVL.

The CDR3, as DNA: TGTGCAGGTATGGGGCTCTACGAGCAGTACTTC. Translated: CAGMGLYEQYF. V usage is TRBV30 and J usage is TRBJ2-7; a possible D gene is TRBD1 (5 bases). This CDR3 comprises 11 residues. Germline lookup yields CDR1 GTSNPN and CDR2 SVGIG (reference sequence).

This clone appeared a few times. This chain uses TRBV25-1 with TRBJ2-7; D possibly corresponds to TRBD2 (5 bases). The CDR3 length is 13 residues. Trimming took 5 bases from V and 4 from J, leaving 12 bases between them. Germline lookup yields CDR1 MGHDK and CDR2 SYGVNS. The CDR3 region is CASSRGIQYEQYF. DNA for the CDR3: TGTGCCAGCAGTCGAGGGATCCAGTACGAGCAGTACTTC.

This rearrangement joins TRBV11-2 to TRBJ2-1, with 9 bases that match TRBD1. V lost 5 bases and J lost 9; bases outside the gene matches: 8. CDR3 size: 14 residues. CDR1 and CDR2 from the germline V gene are SGHAT and FQNNGV. The CDR3 loop is CASSAGTGYSEQFF. The CDR3 DNA sequence: TGTGCCAGCAGCGCCGGGACAGGGTATTCTGAGCAGTTCTTC.

The rearrangement joins TRBV7-9 to TRBJ1-1; possibly TRBD1 for D (6 bases). Trimming left V 1 base short and J 5 bases short, with 14 bases between. Germline values: CDR1 SEHNR, CDR2 FQNEAQ (reference sequence). The CDR3 contains 15 residues. The CDR3 reads CASSLDRGAKTEAFF. The CDR3 DNA reads TGTGCCAGCAGCTTAGATCGGGGGGCAAAAACTGAAGCTTTCTTT.

This clone was counted a single time. The chain combines TRBV18 with TRBJ1-5; the D gene is possibly TRBD1 (6 bases). In germline, CDR1 is KGHSH, CDR2 LQKENI. The V gene lost 3 bases and the J gene lost 6 bases, with 15 bases spanning the gap. The CDR3 runs to 15 residues. In nucleotides, the CDR3 is TGTGCCAGCTCACCCAGCGCGGGGGGCGGTCAGCCCCAGCATTTT. Translating gives CASSPSAGGGQPQHF.

V and J are TRBV11-1 and TRBJ1-1; 7 bases are a match to TRBD1. The ends lost 3 bases at V and 11 bases at J; junction bases unmatched: 9. CDR3 length equals 13 residues. Germline V gene data show CDR1 as SGHAT and CDR2 as FQDESV (reference sequence). The CDR3, as DNA: TGTGCCAGCAGCTTGGGACAGACCTCAGGGGCTTTCTTT. Translation gives CASSLGQTSGAFF. Based on the CDR3 plus reference TRBV11-1 and TRBJ1-1, the full variable domain is EAEVAQSPRYKITEKSQAVAFWCDPISGHATLYWYRQILGQGPELLVQFQDESVVDDSQLPKDRFSAERLKGVDSTLKIQPAELGDSAMYLCASSLGQTSGAFFGQGTRLTVV.